Listed below are T cell receptor beta chains from one sample, sequenced in a study of blood T cell repertoires in COVID-19. The protocol was immunoSEQ multiplex PCR, while the TCRdb copy is restricted to in-frame clones and leaves out a portion. The table lists some 48,000 clones, 80% to 95% of them singletons, with approximately 1% in the top ten. The source material was peripheral blood. The receptors stem from a man in his 60s with COVID-19, enrolled during active disease. Each CDR3 is given with its conserved first and last residue. A D gene is named only where the DNA matches it firmly. The size entry is marked missing in some rows and otherwise reads once, few, many or a size class.

TRBV15	.	TRBJ1-2	.	TGTGCCACCAGCAGAACTACCGTCTTTGGCGGCTACACCTTC	CATSRTTVFGGYTF
TRBV29-1	.	TRBJ2-1	TRBD2	TGCAGCGTTGAACGCGGGAGCAGCTCCTACAATGAGCAGTTCTTC	CSVERGSSSYNEQFF
TRBV4-1	.	TRBJ2-7	.	TGCGCCAGCAGCCAAGGACCGGTGGGGGGTGGTGAGCAGTACTTC	CASSQGPVGGGEQYF
TRBV19	.	TRBJ2-5	TRBD1	TGTGCCAGTGGGACAGCCGGCCAAGAGACCCAGTACTTC	CASGTAGQETQYF
TRBV6-5	.	TRBJ1-1	.	TGTGCCAGCAGTTATGGGTTCGGGACGAAGGGGGAGCGGACTTTCTTT	CASSYGFGTKGERTFF
TRBV19	.	TRBJ2-7	TRBD1	TGTGCCAGTAGTAACCCCGGGACAGTAACCTACGAGCAGTACTTC	CASSNPGTVTYEQYF
TRBV29-1	.	TRBJ1-3	TRBD1	TGCAGCGCGTTGGACAGGGGACGAAACACCATATATTTT	CSALDRGRNTIYF
TRBV5-1	.	TRBJ2-2	.	TGCGCCAGCAGCTGGGCTAGCATCGGCGGGGAGCTGTTTTTT	CASSWASIGGELFF
TRBV11-2	.	TRBJ2-1	TRBD1	TGTGCCAGCAGCTTAGATCTAATTGGGGACAGGACGCAAAATGAGCAGTTCTTC	CASSLDLIGDRTQNEQFF
TRBV3-1/TRBV3-2	few	TRBJ1-5	.	TGTGCCAGCAGCCCCACTCGGAGTAGCAATCAGCCCCAGCATTTT	CASSPTRSSNQPQHF
TRBV27	.	TRBJ1-6	.	TGTGCCAGCAGTTCCCGGGGGGGAGAGAGTTCACCCCTCCACTTT	CASSSRGGESSPLHF
TRBV19	once	TRBJ1-3	.	TGTGCCAGTAGTATGCAGGGATCGTTTGGAAACACCATATATTTT	CASSMQGSFGNTIYF
TRBV19	.	TRBJ2-2	TRBD1	TGTGCCAGTCGGCCGGGACAGGGTACCGGGGAGCTGTTTTTT	CASRPGQGTGELFF
TRBV4-1	.	TRBJ2-4	TRBD2	TGCGCCAGCAGCAGCCAAGAAAGGGACTATGCGTACTTC	CASSSQERDYAYF
TRBV7-2	.	TRBJ2-7	TRBD1	TGTGCCAGCAGTTCCAACCGACAGGGGTACGAGCAGTACTTC	CASSSNRQGYEQYF
TRBV21-1	.	TRBJ1-1	.	TGTGCCAGCAGCAAAGCCGGGCAGGGGGGGAACACTGAAGCTTTCTTT	CASSKAGQGGNTEAFF
TRBV28	.	TRBJ1-6	.	TGTGCCAGCACTCTGAGCTCCTATAATTCACCCCTCCACTTT	CASTLSSYNSPLHF
TRBV30	.	TRBJ2-2	.	TGTGCCTGGAGTCGCGTATTCCGTGACACCGGGGAGCTGTTTTTT	CAWSRVFRDTGELFF
TRBV6-6	.	TRBJ1-1	.	TGTGCCAGCAGTTACTCGCGGCAGGGGTCCGAAGCTTTCTTT	CASSYSRQGSEAFF
TRBV5-1	once	TRBJ1-2	TRBD1	TGCGCCAGCAGCCCCACAGGGGACGACTATGGCTACACCTTC	CASSPTGDDYGYTF
TRBV9	.	TRBJ1-5	.	TGTGCCAGCAGCGTAGGAGGGAGTGAGAATCAGCCCCAGCATTTT	CASSVGGSENQPQHF
TRBV10-3	.	TRBJ2-1	TRBD2	TGTGCCATCAGTGATAGCGGGAGTTCCTACAATGAGCAGTTCTTC	CAISDSGSSYNEQFF
TRBV28	.	TRBJ2-7	TRBD1	TGTGCCAGCAGTTTACGACAGGGTTCCTACGAGCAGTACTTC	CASSLRQGSYEQYF
TRBV25-1	.	TRBJ1-1	.	TGTGCCAGCAGTGGGCGGAGGAGTTCCACTGAAGCTTTCTTT	CASSGRRSSTEAFF
TRBV9	few	TRBJ1-6	.	TGTGCCAGCAGCTCGGGTGACGGCCCTGGCTATAATTCACCCCTCCACTTT	CASSSGDGPGYNSPLHF
TRBV12-3/TRBV12-4	.	TRBJ1-1	.	TGTGCCAGCAGTTTAGGTATCAGGGAAGCTTTCTTT	CASSLGIREAFF
TRBV19	.	TRBJ2-3	.	TGTGCCAGTAGTATGCTAGCCCCAGATACGCAGTATTTT	CASSMLAPDTQYF
TRBV27	.	TRBJ1-3	TRBD1	TGTGCCAGCAGCCCCCGACAGGGGAGAAACACCATATATTTT	CASSPRQGRNTIYF
TRBV4-1	.	TRBJ2-7	TRBD1	TGCGCCAGCAGCCCCGACAGGGGGCTGGACGAGCAGTACTTC	CASSPDRGLDEQYF
TRBV6-2/TRBV6-3	.	TRBJ2-3	TRBD2	TGTGCCAGCAGTTCTCCGACTAGCGGGAGGACAGATACGCAGTATTTT	CASSSPTSGRTDTQYF
TRBV7-3	once	TRBJ1-2	.	TGTGCCAGCAGCTTAGAGGTAATCGGACCGCCCGGGGGCTATGGCTACACCTTC	CASSLEVIGPPGGYGYTF
TRBV7-8	once	TRBJ2-3	TRBD2	TGTGCCAGCAGCTTTGGACTAGCGGGGGGCACAGATACGCAGTATTTT	CASSFGLAGGTDTQYF
TRBV4-2	.	TRBJ2-2	TRBD2	TGTGCCAGCAGCCCAGCGGGGGGTATTAACACCGGGGAGCTGTTTTTT	CASSPAGGINTGELFF
TRBV12-3/TRBV12-4	.	TRBJ1-1	TRBD1	TGTGCCAGCAGCCGACAGGGAAACACTGAAGCTTTCTTT	CASSRQGNTEAFF
TRBV30	.	TRBJ1-2	TRBD1	TGTGCCTGGAGAGGACAGGGGTTTGGAGGCTACACCTTC	CAWRGQGFGGYTF
TRBV4-3	once	TRBJ1-4	TRBD1	TGCGCCAGCAGCCAAGAGGGGACAGATCGAAATGAAAAACTGTTTTTT	CASSQEGTDRNEKLFF
TRBV5-1	once	TRBJ2-7	.	TGCGCCAGCAGCTTGGCCCCAGGGGTCACCTACGAGCAGTACTTC	CASSLAPGVTYEQYF
TRBV5-1	.	TRBJ2-7	.	TGCGCCAGCAGCTTGGCAGGGTCCCACGAGCAGTACTTC	CASSLAGSHEQYF